The next 21 T cell receptor beta chains were all read from a single sample in a study of cytomegalovirus exposure and HLA in healthy donors. In the PCR, 60 Vbeta and 13 Jbeta primers were used. Method: immunoSEQ multiplex PCR; TCRdb's copy keeps in-frame clones and lacks some. The sample lists 150,000 to 200,000 clones; 70% to 90% were seen once. Sequencing used PBMCs. These receptors all stem from a young man in good health and CMV-seropositive.

CDR3 region: CASSLSSGGANVLTF. The CDR3 bases are TGTGCCAGCAGCTTGTCCTCAGGCGGGGCCAACGTCCTGACTTTC. The rearrangement joins TRBV5-4 to TRBJ2-6; D is unresolved. Per the germline V gene, CDR1 is SGHNT and CDR2 is YYREEE (reference sequence). V was cut by 1 base and J by 4 bases, with 9 bases left in between. The CDR3 covers 15 residues. The full variable domain, its missing parts supplied by reference TRBV5-4 and TRBJ2-6, is ETGVTQSPTHLIKTRGQQVTLRCSSQSGHNTVSWYQQALGQGPQFIFQYYREEENGRGNFPPRFSGLQFPNYSSELNVNALELDDSALYLCASSLSSGGANVLTFGAGSRLTVL.

The chain employs TRBV6-5 and TRBJ2-7; the match to TRBD1 covers 9 bases. V lost 6 bases to trimming and J lost 3 bases; unmatched junction nucleotides: 6. Germline values: CDR1 MNHEY, CDR2 SVGAGI. The CDR3 is made up of 14 amino acids. CDR3 nucleotide sequence: TGTGCCAGCAGAAACGGACAGGGGATCTACGAGCAGTACTTC. Its protein product is CASRNGQGIYEQYF.

The chain couples TRBV6-5 to TRBJ2-5, with 8 bases aligning to TRBD2. Germline lookup yields CDR1 MNHEY and CDR2 SVGAGI. V was clipped by 0 bases and J by 3 bases; unmatched bases: 6. This CDR3 has 16 amino acids. The CDR3, as DNA: TGTGCCAGCAGTTACTCGAGCGGGAGCCCCAAAGAGACCCAGTACTTC. Translating gives CASSYSSGSPKETQYF.

The chain joins TRBV27 to TRBJ2-5; 7 nucleotides match TRBD1. Germline V gene lookup returns CDR1 MNHEY and CDR2 SMNVEV (reference sequence). With 9 bases clipped from V and 5 bases from J, the junction kept 9 bases outside the gene matches. CDR3 length equals 13 residues. In DNA, the CDR3 is TGTGCCAGTAGAAAGGGGGCGAGGGAGACCCAGTACTTC. Translation: CASRKGARETQYF.

V is TRBV6-5 and J is TRBJ1-1; 9 bases fit TRBD1. Germline loops: CDR1 MNHEY, CDR2 SVGAGI. J was trimmed by 5 bases and V by 6 bases; bases with no gene match: 7. The CDR3 sequence is 14 residues long. The CDR3 nucleotides are TGTGCCAGCAGAGATCGACAGGGGGGGACTGAAGCTTTCTTT. It is translated as CASRDRQGGTEAFF.

The CDR3 coding sequence is TGTGCCTGGAGTGGCGGGACGGTCACCTACGAGCAGTACTTC. It translates to CAWSGGTVTYEQYF. This chain joins TRBV30 and TRBJ2-7, with D maybe TRBD2 (6 bases). CDR3 size: 14 residues. Germline-derived CDR1 and CDR2 are GTSNPN and SVGIG (reference sequence). Trimming shortened V by 1 base and J by 2 bases, and 12 bases separated the two germline ends.

The chain combines TRBV2 with TRBJ1-3; D not certain. This CDR3 has 16 residues. Germline V gene data show CDR1 as SNHLY and CDR2 as FYNNEI. V was trimmed by 3 bases and J by 0 bases, leaving 12 bases between them. The CDR3 nucleotides are TGTGCCAGCAGTGACGAAGGACTCCTCTCTGGAAACACCATATATTTT. Translating it yields CASSDEGLLSGNTIYF. Looking up the rest from reference TRBV2 and TRBJ1-3 gives the full variable domain: EPEVTQTPSHQVTQMGQEVILRCVPISNHLYFYWYRQILGQKVEFLVSFYNNEISEKSEIFDDQFSVERPDGSNFTLKIRSTKLEDSAMYFCASSDEGLLSGNTIYFGEGSWLTVV.

This clone has only a few counts. The rearrangement links TRBV18 to TRBJ1-1, with 9 bases fitting TRBD1. This CDR3 is built from 14 residues. Losses at the gene ends were 6 bases for V and 1 base for J; bases not matched to a gene: 3. The germline V gene encodes CDR1 KGHSH and CDR2 LQKENI. This CDR3 is CASSRDRANTEAFF. The DNA for the CDR3 is TGTGCCAGCTCCCGGGACAGGGCGAACACTGAAGCTTTCTTT.

The V gene is TRBV29-1, the J gene TRBJ2-1, with TRBD1 as a possible D gene (5 bases). The germline gives CDR1 SQVTM, CDR2 ANQGSEA. CDR3 length: 15 amino acids. The V end lost 4 bases, the J end lost 3 bases, and 16 bases lay between the germline ends. The CDR3 nucleotides are TGCAGCGTTGGAACGCGTCAGGGTGTCTACAATGAGCAGTTCTTC. This codes for CSVGTRQGVYNEQFF.

The genes are TRBV7-2 and TRBJ2-2, with a possible D match to TRBD1 (6 bases). Germline-derived CDR1 and CDR2 are SGHTA and FQGNSA. The CDR3 has 15 residues. V was cut by 1 base and J by 7 bases, with 13 bases left in between. DNA of the CDR3: TGTGCCAGCAGCTTAGTCGCAGGGGTTGGCGGGGAGCTGTTTTTT. Translation: CASSLVAGVGGELFF.

CDR3 region: CASSLKGSTAYNEQFF. The CDR3 DNA reads as TGTGCCAGCAGCTTAAAGGGGTCTACAGCCTACAATGAGCAGTTCTTC. V usage is TRBV7-3 and J usage is TRBJ2-1; maybe TRBD1 (5 bases). CDR3 size: 16 residues. V lost 1 base, J lost 2 bases, and 12 bases lay in between. The germline CDR1 and CDR2 sequences are SGHTA and FQGTGA.

The chain combines TRBV25-1 with TRBJ2-3; D remains ambiguous. CDR1 is MGHDK and CDR2 is SYGVNS in the germline V gene. V was cut by 2 bases and J by 0 bases, with 15 bases left in between. The CDR3 is 17 amino acids. CDR3 amino acids: CASSEMSGVWSTDTQYF. CDR3 DNA sequence: TGTGCCAGCAGTGAAATGTCCGGAGTTTGGAGCACAGATACGCAGTATTTT.

This chain uses TRBV25-1 with TRBJ1-1, with D uncertain. Trimming cost V 6 bases and J 5 bases, with 7 bases left between them. In germline, CDR1 is MGHDK, CDR2 SYGVNS. CDR3 length: 11 amino acids. The DNA of the CDR3 is TGTGCCAGCAGGCTAGGTACTGAAGCTTTCTTT. This sequence encodes CASRLGTEAFF.

The gene calls are TRBV7-8 and TRBJ2-1, with 7 nucleotides matching TRBD2. The germline CDR1 and CDR2 sequences are SGHVS and FQNEAQ. Trimming took 4 bases from V and 5 from J; bases not matched to a gene: 11. The CDR3 loop spans 16 amino acids. The chain's CDR3 is CASSSLAGLTDNEQFF. CDR3 bases: TGTGCCAGCAGCTCCTTAGCGGGCCTGACTGACAATGAGCAGTTCTTC.

The chain recombines TRBV9 with TRBJ2-3, with 7 bases that match TRBD2. Losses at the gene ends were 4 bases for V and 2 bases for J; bases not matched to a gene: 7. The germline V gene has CDR1 SGDLS and CDR2 YYNGEE. This CDR3 spans 15 amino acids. CDR3 coding DNA: TGTGCCAGCAGCACCCCTAGCGGATACACAGATACGCAGTATTTT. Translated, it gives CASSTPSGYTDTQYF.

The V call is TRBV12-5, the J call TRBJ2-2; tentative D call: TRBD1 (6 bases). CDR3 size: 17 residues. V lost 2 bases and J lost 1, with 14 bases in between. Per the germline V gene, CDR1 is LGHNT and CDR2 is FRNRAP. In DNA form, the CDR3 reads TGTGCTAGTGGTTTGCCCCCTCGGGACAAGAACACCGGGGAGCTGTTTTTT. Amino acids: CASGLPPRDKNTGELFF. Full variable domain (remainder filled in from reference TRBV12-5 and TRBJ2-2): DARVTQTPRHKVTEMGQEVTMRCQPILGHNTVFWYRQTMMQGLELLAYFRNRAPLDDSGMPKDRFSAEMPDATLATLKIQPSEPRDSAVYFCASGLPPRDKNTGELFFGEGSRLTVL.

This sequence joins TRBV6-5 and TRBJ2-7; no reliable D call. The CDR3 contains 14 residues. Germline CDR1 reads MNHEY; CDR2 reads SVGAGI. V lost 6 bases to trimming and J lost 7 bases, with 19 bases between them. CDR3 nucleotides: TGTGCCAGCAGCTGGATTGATTCGTCTGGGGAGCAGTACGTC. It encodes CASSWIDSSGEQYV.

This chain joins TRBV7-9 and TRBJ2-1, with 13 bases that match TRBD2. With 4 bases clipped from V and 8 bases from J, the junction kept 8 bases outside the gene matches. The CDR3 spans 16 residues. The germline CDR1 and CDR2 sequences are SEHNR and FQNEAQ (reference sequence). The DNA of the CDR3 is TGTGCCAGCAGCTCCCTACTAGCGGGAGGGCCCTATGAGCAGTTCTTC. It specifies CASSSLLAGGPYEQFF.

V gene TRBV9 combines with J gene TRBJ2-1; 10 nucleotides agree with TRBD2. V shed 3 bases, J shed 3 bases, and the junction held 6 bases outside the gene matches. CDR1 is SGDLS, CDR2 YYNGEE, per germline. CDR3 length: 16 amino acids. In DNA, the CDR3 is TGTGCCAGCAGCGCTCTGGGACTAGCGAGCTACAATGAGCAGTTCTTC. Its translation is CASSALGLASYNEQFF.

J is TRBJ2-7 and V is TRBV21-1; the table calls TRBD2, which could not be checked here. TRBV21-1 corresponds to a pseudogene. The CDR3 covers 14 residues. For the CDR3, the DNA is TGTGCCAGCAGCAAAGAAGGGGGGGACTACGAGCAGTACGTC. Protein: CASSKEGGDYEQYV.

The chain has TRBV27 and TRBJ1-4; no clear D. V lost 3 bases and J 10 bases, leaving 15 bases between the germline ends. Germline V gene data show CDR1 as MNHEY and CDR2 as SMNVEV (reference sequence). The CDR3 loop spans 14 amino acids. CDR3 in amino acids: CASSFSPRQRKLFF. In DNA, the CDR3 is TGTGCCAGCAGTTTTTCCCCCCGGCAGCGAAAACTGTTTTTT.